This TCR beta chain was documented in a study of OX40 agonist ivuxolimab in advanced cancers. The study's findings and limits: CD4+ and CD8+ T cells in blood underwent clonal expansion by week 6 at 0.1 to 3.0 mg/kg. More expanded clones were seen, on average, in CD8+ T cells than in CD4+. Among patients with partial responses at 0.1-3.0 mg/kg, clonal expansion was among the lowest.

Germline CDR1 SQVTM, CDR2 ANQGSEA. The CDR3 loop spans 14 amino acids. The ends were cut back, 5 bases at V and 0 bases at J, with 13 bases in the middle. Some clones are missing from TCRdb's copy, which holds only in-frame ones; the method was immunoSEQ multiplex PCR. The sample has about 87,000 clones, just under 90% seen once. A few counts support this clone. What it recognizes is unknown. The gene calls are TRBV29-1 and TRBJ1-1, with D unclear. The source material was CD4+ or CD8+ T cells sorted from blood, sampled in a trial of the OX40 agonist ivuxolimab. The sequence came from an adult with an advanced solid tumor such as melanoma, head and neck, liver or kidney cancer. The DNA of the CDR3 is TGCAGCGTTAGGTTTGGTCAACTGAACACTGAAGCTTTCTTT. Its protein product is CSVRFGQLNTEAFF.